The 21 T cell receptor beta chains below were found in one sample sequenced in a study of regulatory T cells in long-lasting Graves disease. Investigators prepared the TCR beta libraries by applying iRepertoire HTBI primers and Arm-PCR of CDR3 regions. TCRdb analysed the multiplex PCR reads with MiXCR anew, one entry per CDR3 protein. The table has roughly 500,000 distinct CDR3 sequences, 20% to 25% seen once. Time point given: persistent/refractory GD, antithyroid drugs over 5 years with positive TRAb. RNA from PBMCs was the source of the TCR library. Sequences were derived from peripheral blood mononuclear cells (PBMCs), sampled when the disease was refractory, from a patient treated with antithyroid drugs. Receptors were obtained from a female donor with Graves disease.

This clonotype was picked up many times. The chain joins TRBV2 to TRBJ1-5; D remains unclear. Trimming took off 3 bases at V and 7 bases at J, with 16 bases between the two ends. The CDR3 runs 15 residues. Germline CDR1 and CDR2: SNHLY and FYNNEI. As DNA, the CDR3 is TGTGCCAGCAGTGACTCGGGAGGCGGCAGGCAGCCCCAGCATTTT. It encodes CASSDSGGGRQPQHF.

The chain joins TRBV3-1 to TRBJ1-2; 9 nucleotides match TRBD1. This CDR3 region has 14 residues. Trimming cost V 1 base and J 7 bases; bases outside gene matches: 4. The germline gives CDR1 LGHDT, CDR2 YNNKEL (reference sequence). The chain's CDR3 is CASSQGGDRAGYTF. CDR3 DNA sequence: TGTGCCAGCAGCCAAGGGGGGGACAGGGCTGGCTACACCTTC.

The sample holds many counts of this clonotype. The V gene is TRBV28, the J gene TRBJ1-4, with D possibly TRBD1 on 5 matching bases. Trimming removed 4 bases from V and 3 bases from J, with 9 bases in between. Germline CDR1 is MDHEN and CDR2 is SYDVKM. This CDR3 comprises 14 residues. The CDR3 DNA sequence: TGTGCCAGCAGTTATGGGGCTTCTAATGAAAAACTGTTTTTT. It is translated as CASSYGASNEKLFF.

Ten or more counts support this clonotype. The V call is TRBV20-1, the J call TRBJ1-2; 7 nucleotides match TRBD1. The CDR3 runs to 14 residues. V dropped 6 bases and J dropped 4; count of bases not matched to a gene: 11. CDR1 is DFQATT, CDR2 SNEGSKA, per germline (reference sequence). As DNA, the CDR3 is TGCAGTGCCACCGGACAGGCCCTCGTCTATGGCTACACCTTC. As protein: CSATGQALVYGYTF.

The chain links TRBV2 to TRBJ2-3, with 7 bases that match TRBD1. From germline, CDR1 is SNHLY and CDR2 FYNNEI. This CDR3 spans 15 amino acids. V trimming: 6 bases; J trimming: 1 base; junction bases outside the gene matches: 7. In DNA form, the CDR3 reads TGTGCCAGCAGGGAGACAGGGTTCGGCACAGATACGCAGTATTTT. The encoded protein is CASRETGFGTDTQYF.

The J gene is TRBJ2-7, the V gene TRBV20-1, with TRBD1 identical over 11 bases. Germline CDR1 is DFQATT and CDR2 is SNEGSKA (reference sequence). With 6 bases clipped from V and 1 base from J, the junction kept 8 bases outside the gene matches. CDR3 size: 15 residues. For the CDR3, the DNA is TGCAGTGCAAGGACCGGGACAGGGGGGTCCTACGAGCAGTACTTC. Its protein product is CSARTGTGGSYEQYF.

This clonotype was counted many times. The rearrangement joins TRBV12-3 or TRBV12-4 to TRBJ2-5; 7 positions match TRBD2. The V and J ends lost 4 bases and 1 base, in that order; junction bases with no gene match: 6. There are 15 residues in the CDR3. The CDR3 bases are TGTGCCAGCAGTTCCCTAGCGGTACTCCAAGAGACCCAGTACTTC. It yields the protein CASSSLAVLQETQYF.

This clonotype showed up just a few times. CDR3 sequence (DNA): TGCAGCGTTGAATTTCTCGAACAGGACATCTCCTATAATTCACCCCTCCACTTT. Its translation: CSVEFLEQDISYNSPLHF. V and J are TRBV29-1 and TRBJ1-6; TRBD1 is a possible D gene (5 bases). The V end was cut by 2 bases, the J end by 0 bases, with 17 bases between. Germline values: CDR1 SQVTM, CDR2 ANQGSEA. The length of the CDR3 is 18 residues.

This clonotype came up a few times. The DNA of the CDR3 is TGTGCCAGCAGTTTACTCCGTACCGGGGTGGAGCAGTTCTTC. Amino acids: CASSLLRTGVEQFF. V and J are TRBV28 and TRBJ2-1, with D tentatively TRBD2 (5 bases). Trimming pared 2 bases from V and 10 bases from J, leaving 15 bases between. CDR1 and CDR2 from the germline V gene are MDHEN and SYDVKM. This CDR3 comprises 14 residues.

This clonotype was seen repeatedly, ten times or more. This chain links TRBV6-1 with TRBJ2-5; 8 nucleotides match TRBD1. Germline V gene data show CDR1 as MNHNS and CDR2 as SASEGT. J was trimmed by 5 bases and V by 7 bases; bases with no gene match: 3. The CDR3 has 12 residues. CDR3 nucleotides: TGTGCCAGCAATCGACAGGGGGAGACCCAGTACTTC. This codes for CASNRQGETQYF.

The J gene is TRBJ2-7, the V gene TRBV5-1; 8 bases map to TRBD1. Germline CDR1 and CDR2: SGHRS and YFSETQ. The CDR3 is 15 residues long. V shed 5 bases and J 4 bases; nucleotides not matched to a gene: 11. The CDR3 loop reads CASSGDRGGSYEQYF. The CDR3 nucleotides read TGCGCCAGCAGTGGCGACAGGGGTGGGAGTTACGAGCAGTACTTC.

This clonotype was seen ten or more times. V is TRBV7-2 and J is TRBJ1-1; D unresolved. V lost 1 base and J lost 2, with 8 bases in between. Looked up from germline, CDR1 is SGHTA and CDR2 is FQGNSA. This CDR3 spans 14 amino acids. CDR3 bases: TGTGCCAGCAGCTTAGGCAGAGTTAACACTGAAGCTTTCTTT. It encodes CASSLGRVNTEAFF.

V gene TRBV15 combines with J gene TRBJ2-7; D unclear. The germline V and J ends were trimmed by 5 bases and 3 bases, with 11 bases remaining between them. Germline lookup yields CDR1 LNHNV and CDR2 YYDKDF (reference sequence). The CDR3 is 13 amino acids. The CDR3 here is CATSSHGHYEQYF. The CDR3 DNA reads as TGTGCCACCAGCTCTCACGGCCACTACGAGCAGTACTTC.

This clonotype was detected many times. The gene calls are TRBV7-2 and TRBJ2-5; TRBD1 matches 10 bases. With V trimmed by 5 bases and J by 2 bases, 8 bases remained unmatched. The CDR3 has 16 amino acids. From germline, CDR1 is SGHTA and CDR2 FQGNSA. The CDR3 reads CASSVSGTGVQETQYF. Here the CDR3 DNA reads TGTGCCAGCAGCGTTAGTGGGACAGGGGTTCAAGAGACCCAGTACTTC.

The chain is built from TRBV20-1 and TRBJ2-5, with 8 positions matching TRBD1. This CDR3 is built from 13 residues. The V gene's germline CDR1 is DFQATT and CDR2 SNEGSKA (reference sequence). The V and J ends lost 6 bases and 5 bases, in that order; junction bases with no gene match: 8. CDR3 in amino acids: CSARTGSSETQYF. The CDR3 DNA is TGCAGTGCCCGGACAGGGAGTTCGGAGACCCAGTACTTC.

This clonotype was seen ten or more times. The chain carries TRBV6-1 and TRBJ1-5, with D possibly TRBD1 on 5 matching bases. CDR3 length equals 13 residues. V dropped 7 bases and J dropped 5 bases, with 12 bases sitting between them. Germline V gene lookup returns CDR1 MNHNS and CDR2 SASEGT. Here the CDR3 DNA reads TGTGCCAGCACAGCCAGGGCACATCAGCCCCAGCATTTT. It translates to CASTARAHQPQHF.

This clonotype was observed once. The chain uses TRBV28 and TRBJ2-5, with 15 positions matching TRBD2. The J call may be wrong; the DNA end is better matched by TRBJ2-1. The CDR3 runs 15 residues. Germline CDR1 is MDHEN and CDR2 is SYDVKM. CDR3 amino acids: CASSLGLAGGREQFF. The DNA for the CDR3 is TGTGCCAGCAGTTTGGGACTAGCGGGAGGAAGAGAGCAGTTCTTC.

This clonotype was counted only a few times. This sequence joins TRBV7-2 and TRBJ1-3; 7 bases match TRBD1. Germline assignment: CDR1 SGHTA and CDR2 FQGNSA. The CDR3 contains 13 residues. V lost 5 bases and J lost 4; bases outside the gene matches: 2. This CDR3 is CASSQDRGNTIYF. The CDR3 region has the DNA TGTGCCAGCAGCCAGGACAGGGGAAACACCATATATTTT.

At least ten counts were recorded for this clonotype. This chain connects TRBV2 to TRBJ1-1; D is ambiguous. The CDR3 spans 15 residues. CDR1 and CDR2 from the germline V gene are SNHLY and FYNNEI. Trimming shortened V by 4 bases and J by 3 bases, and 15 bases separated the two germline ends. CDR3 DNA sequence: TGTGCCAGCAGTGCCTCGGGATTTCGGGACACTGAAGCTTTCTTT. Translated, it gives CASSASGFRDTEAFF.

The DNA of the CDR3 is TGTGCCAGTAGTATGGACAGGGGGGGGACTTATAGCAATCAGCCCCAGCATTTT. Protein product: CASSMDRGGTYSNQPQHF. The chain uses TRBV19 and TRBJ1-5; 10 nucleotides line up with TRBD1. There are 18 residues in the CDR3. V lost 3 bases, J lost 0 bases, and 8 bases stayed unmatched. The germline V gene encodes CDR1 LNHDA and CDR2 SQIVND (reference sequence).

The chain combines TRBV19 with TRBJ1-4; D is ambiguous. This CDR3 spans 11 amino acids. V lost 10 bases, J lost 7 bases, and 10 bases lay in between. Germline assignment: CDR1 LNHDA and CDR2 SQIVND (reference sequence). Written as DNA, the CDR3 is TGTGCCACCAAGGGTGGTGAAAAACTGTTTTTT. Encoded protein: CATKGGEKLFF.